Below are 24 T cell receptor beta chains sequenced from a single sample in a study of blood T cell repertoires in COVID-19. Assay: immunoSEQ multiplex PCR; the TCRdb copy retains only in-frame clones and omits some. The table lists around 150,000 clones, around four fifths of them singletons. The sample comprised PBMCs or T cells enriched from blood (not recorded which). The receptor source for this set is a woman aged 50 to 65 with acute COVID-19.

The chain uses TRBV3-1 (or the pseudogene TRBV3-2) and TRBJ2-7; D is uncertain. The CDR3 runs to 12 residues. In germline, CDR1 is LGHDT, CDR2 YNNKEL (reference sequence). V gave up 8 bases and J gave up 1 base, with 9 bases separating them. The CDR3 DNA reads as TGTGCCAGCGCGGCCGAATCCTACGAGCAGTACTTC. Encoded protein: CASAAESYEQYF.

This clone has just one count. The V gene is TRBV20-1, the J gene TRBJ2-1; D remains unclear. Germline CDR1 DFQATT, CDR2 SNEGSKA (reference sequence). CDR3 size: 10 residues. The CDR3: CSALAVEQFF. CDR3 bases: TGCAGCGCTTTGGCGGTGGAGCAGTTCTTC.

A few counts support this clone. V usage is TRBV19 and J usage is TRBJ2-7; TRBD1 might be the D (6 bases). The V and J ends lost 3 bases and 5 bases respectively, with 14 bases between them. This CDR3 is built from 14 residues. Germline V gene data show CDR1 as LNHDA and CDR2 as SQIVND (reference sequence). The CDR3 spells CASSIRQAVDEQYF. The CDR3 coding sequence is TGTGCCAGTAGTATCCGACAGGCAGTAGACGAGCAGTACTTC.

The chain uses TRBV28 and TRBJ1-3; D is ambiguous. Between the trimmed V and J ends, which lost 5 bases and 0 bases, there was a span of 14 bases. There are 16 residues in the CDR3. Germline V gene sequence: CDR1 MDHEN, CDR2 SYDVKM. The CDR3 DNA is TGTGCCAGCAGTCCCCCCGGACTGCGCTCTGGAAACACCATATATTTT. Translating gives CASSPPGLRSGNTIYF.

The chain uses TRBV6-5 and TRBJ1-1, with TRBD1 matching 8 bases. The CDR3 totals 14 residues. After removal of 4 bases from V and 5 bases from J, the junction contained 6 bases not matched to a gene. Per the germline V gene, CDR1 is MNHEY and CDR2 is SVGAGI. The chain's CDR3 is CASSSRTGRTEAFF. The CDR3 nucleotides are TGTGCCAGCAGTTCTAGGACAGGGCGGACTGAAGCTTTCTTT.

The CDR3 protein is CASSQAGTGRDTEAFF. For the CDR3, the DNA is TGTGCCAGCAGCCAAGCCGGGACAGGGAGAGACACTGAAGCTTTCTTT. The chain uses TRBV4-2 and TRBJ1-1, with TRBD1 matching over 9 bases. V gave up 1 base and J gave up 3 bases; unmatched junction bases: 6. The CDR3 loop spans 16 amino acids. Germline values: CDR1 LGHNA, CDR2 YNFKEQ.

V and J are TRBV28 and TRBJ2-7; TRBD2 agrees at 9 bases. Germline V gene sequence: CDR1 MDHEN, CDR2 SYDVKM. This CDR3 spans 15 amino acids. Germline trimming cut 6 bases from V and 2 bases from J; bases unmatched to any gene: 8. DNA of the CDR3: TGTGCCAGCAGCCAGACTCTAGCGGGGACCTACGAGCAGTACTTC. This encodes CASSQTLAGTYEQYF.

This clone was counted a few times. V usage is TRBV6-2 or TRBV6-3 and J usage is TRBJ2-5; D is possibly TRBD1 (5 bases). Germline-derived CDR1 and CDR2 are MNHEY and SVGEGT. The CDR3 contains 12 residues. The V and J ends lost 5 bases and 5 bases respectively, with 9 bases between them. The CDR3 here is CASSRGQETQYF. The CDR3 DNA reads as TGTGCCAGCAGTAGGGGCCAGGAGACCCAGTACTTC.

This chain connects TRBV5-1 to TRBJ2-2; 9 bases are a match to TRBD2. The CDR3 has 17 amino acids. The J segment lost 6 bases and the V segment lost 4 bases, leaving 13 bases of the junction unmatched. The germline gives CDR1 SGHRS, CDR2 YFSETQ. The CDR3 DNA reads TGCGCCAGCAGCCAGAGTAGCGGGAGTCTTATCTCCGGGGAGCTGTTTTTT. It is translated as CASSQSSGSLISGELFF.

In DNA form, the CDR3 reads TGTGCCATTTCCGAGTTAGATACGCAGTATTTT. Translating it yields CAISELDTQYF. The chain uses TRBV10-3 and TRBJ2-3, with D uncertain. Trimming removed 9 bases at V and 5 bases at J, with 9 bases between. The germline gives CDR1 ENHRY, CDR2 SYGVKD. This CDR3 contains 11 residues.

The rearrangement links TRBV6-1 to TRBJ1-4; D is unclear. Germline V gene data show CDR1 as MNHNS and CDR2 as SASEGT. The V gene lost 3 bases and the J gene lost 10 bases, with 21 bases spanning the gap. The CDR3 length is 16 residues. Written as DNA, the CDR3 is TGTGCCAGCAGTGAGAGGAGCGGGGAGGTAAAAGGAAAACTGTTTTTT. Translated: CASSERSGEVKGKLFF.

The chain couples TRBV19 to TRBJ2-3; 10 bases agree with TRBD2. CDR1 and CDR2 from the germline V gene are LNHDA and SQIVND (reference sequence). V lost 6 bases to trimming and J lost 4 bases; unmatched junction nucleotides: 10. The CDR3 length is 16 residues. The CDR3 region is CASRPGGLAGADTQYF. The CDR3 region has the DNA TGTGCCAGTAGACCTGGGGGGCTAGCGGGAGCAGATACGCAGTATTTT. The variable domain in full, completed from reference TRBV19 and TRBJ2-3, reads DGGITQSPKYLFRKEGQNVTLSCEQNLNHDAMYWYRQDPGQGLRLIYYSQIVNDFQKGDIAEGYSVSREKKESFPLTVTSAQKNPTAFYLCASRPGGLAGADTQYFGPGTRLTVL.

The chain joins TRBV7-8 to TRBJ1-1; TRBD1 is a possible D gene (5 bases). CDR3 length equals 14 residues. Trimming shortened V by 1 base and J by 4 bases, and 10 bases separated the two germline ends. Germline assignment: CDR1 SGHVS and CDR2 FQNEAQ. CDR3 DNA: TGTGCCAGCAGCTTAGGACAGAATCCCACTGAAGCTTTCTTT. As protein: CASSLGQNPTEAFF.

The CDR3: CASSGQARLGYTF. CDR3 coding DNA: TGTGCCAGCAGCGGACAGGCTAGGTTGGGCTACACCTTC. The chain combines TRBV6-5 with TRBJ1-2; 7 bases map to TRBD1. Germline CDR1 MNHEY, CDR2 SVGAGI. V lost 6 bases to trimming and J lost 8 bases; unmatched junction nucleotides: 9. The CDR3 is 13 amino acids.

Here the CDR3 DNA reads TGTGCCAGCAGCTTAGAGTTTGGGATCCATGGACTAGCGGAAACCGGGGGTACGCAGTATTTT. It is translated as CASSLEFGIHGLAETGGTQYF. This rearrangement joins TRBV11-3 to TRBJ2-3; 10 bases are shared with TRBD2. The CDR3 has 21 residues. Unmatched junction bases numbered 23, after V lost 0 bases and J lost 8 bases. From germline, CDR1 is SGHNT and CDR2 YENEEA.

The gene calls are TRBV10-1 and TRBJ2-3; 13 bases line up with TRBD2. V was clipped by 6 bases and J by 2 bases; unmatched bases: 17. Germline V gene sequence: CDR1 WNHNN, CDR2 SYGVQD (reference sequence). The CDR3 loop spans 20 amino acids. The CDR3 region is CASRDLGLAGEEPHTDTQYF. CDR3 sequence (DNA): TGCGCCAGCAGAGATCTTGGACTAGCGGGAGAGGAACCACACACAGATACGCAGTATTTT.

The J gene is TRBJ1-1, the V gene TRBV5-4; possibly TRBD1 for D (5 bases). V lost 7 bases and J 2 bases, leaving 9 bases between the germline ends. This CDR3 spans 12 amino acids. Germline assignment: CDR1 SGHNT and CDR2 YYREEE (reference sequence). The DNA of the CDR3 is TGTGCCAGCGGCGGGGGAAACACTGAAGCTTTCTTT. This translates into CASGGGNTEAFF.

The CDR3, as DNA: TGTGCCTGGAGTGTGCGACAGGGATTCTATGGCTACACCTTC. It codes for CAWSVRQGFYGYTF. The V gene is TRBV30, the J gene TRBJ1-2; 7 nucleotides align to TRBD1. V dropped 0 bases and J dropped 4; count of bases not matched to a gene: 5. Germline CDR1 GTSNPN, CDR2 SVGIG (reference sequence). CDR3 length: 14 residues.

V usage is TRBV19 and J usage is TRBJ2-2; perhaps TRBD1 as D (7 bases). Germline values: CDR1 LNHDA, CDR2 SQIVND (reference sequence). The CDR3 sequence is 16 residues long. V lost 4 bases, J lost 3 bases, and 15 bases lay in between. CDR3 in DNA: TGTGCCAGTAGTACCGACAGGGCGGGGCACACCGGGGAGCTGTTTTTT. Translation gives CASSTDRAGHTGELFF.

V gene TRBV24-1 combines with J gene TRBJ1-2; no clear D gene. The germline V gene encodes CDR1 KGHDR and CDR2 SFDVKD. The CDR3 has 12 amino acids. Trimming removed 7 bases at V and 1 base at J, with 6 bases between. CDR3 protein: CATSSNNYGYTF. Written as DNA, the CDR3 is TGTGCCACCAGCAGTAATAACTATGGCTACACCTTC.

The chain recombines TRBV29-1 with TRBJ2-5; maybe TRBD2 (5 bases). The CDR3 runs to 13 residues. Trimming removed 7 bases at V and 4 bases at J, with 16 bases between. Germline V gene lookup returns CDR1 SQVTM and CDR2 ANQGSEA. CDR3 loop: CSALTRSGETQYF. The CDR3, as DNA: TGCAGCGCACTGACCAGGAGCGGAGAGACCCAGTACTTC.

The chain combines TRBV28 with TRBJ2-4; 8 bases agree with TRBD1. Germline-derived CDR1 and CDR2 are MDHEN and SYDVKM. This CDR3 spans 16 amino acids. V trimming: 5 bases; J trimming: 3 bases; junction bases outside the gene matches: 9. CDR3 DNA sequence: TGTGCCAGCAGTCCTAGGACAGGGCGAGGCAAAAACATTCAGTACTTC. It encodes CASSPRTGRGKNIQYF.

This clone is a singleton in its sample. The chain employs TRBV28 and TRBJ2-3; 7 bases map to TRBD2. The trim removed 6 bases at V and 7 bases at J, leaving 7 bases unmatched. CDR3 length: 13 residues. CDR1 MDHEN and CDR2 SYDVKM come from the germline V gene. The CDR3 DNA is TGTGCCAGCAGCGGGAGGAGAGGCAATACGCAGTATTTT. The encoded protein is CASSGRRGNTQYF.

The chain couples TRBV5-1 to TRBJ2-2; weak D call: TRBD1 (6 bases). Germline V gene data show CDR1 as SGHRS and CDR2 as YFSETQ. The CDR3 runs 14 residues. V was pared by 5 bases and J by 3 bases, with 11 bases between. In nucleotides, the CDR3 is TGCGCCAGCAGTCAGGACAGAGACACCGGGGAGCTGTTTTTT. It is translated as CASSQDRDTGELFF.